The source of this TCR beta chain is a study of T cells in localized non-small cell lung cancer (dated by TCRdb to 2019 to 2021). As for the study more broadly: The study analyzed T cell repertoires of about 230 early-stage NSCLC patients, comparing tumors and uninvolved tumor-adjacent lungs. The cohort consisted of roughly 240 treatment-naive NSCLC patients whose localized lung tumors had been resected. NSCLC patients had a mean age of approximately 70 years, and 120 to 150 were male and 85 to 110 female. Summary of the overall study and its limitations: Longer overall survival was associated with higher T cell density in blood, whereas shorter survival was associated with higher clonality in adjacent lung. Because the study design was exploratory, TCR variables were selected using unadjusted p-values without false-discovery rate correction. Uninvolved tumor-adjacent lung showed the highest T cell clonality, higher than tumor, which suggests more focused antigenic responses in the uninvolved tumor-adjacent lung. Multi-region tumor sequencing was not performed, so intratumor heterogeneity could not be excluded. A median of 57 of the top 100 tumor clones were detected in paired uninvolved adjacent lung, and around 30 of these tumor clones were also found among the top 100 clones of the paired uninvolved adjacent lung.

The junction shows trimming of 0 bases on V and 4 bases on J, plus 22 bases between the germline ends. For CDR1 and CDR2, the germline V gene lists MGHRA and YSYEKL. The CDR3, cysteine through phenylalanine, is 19 amino acids long. The entry retains the CDR3 DNA only, 57 bases that are in frame from base 1. TCR beta CDR3 regions were sequenced from DNA using the immunoSEQ Assay. Per the source publication's procedure: T cell density was computed as TCR beta template counts normalized to usable DNA estimated by amplifying housekeeping genes. Richness was estimated using the preseqR package, with extrapolation to 400,000 templates for PBMC samples and to 120,000 templates for tissue samples. Clonality was calculated as one minus Pielou's evenness. Differential abundance testing on productive amino-acid clonotypes, with a minimum total count of 5 and an alpha of 0.1, was used to identify tissue-enriched TCRs. The Jaccard Index and the Morisita Overlap Index were used to measure how much the repertoires overlapped between compartments. GLIPH grouped TCR beta CDR3s together with public tetramer-defined viral CDR3s, and a viral motif had to include at least three viral sequences and show V-gene enrichment. This immuneACCESS table, as held by TCRdb, lists in-frame sequences with V and J called but not all clones. Of the missing ones, under half trace to an unresolved V gene in checked studies; the others have no known cause. V, J and clone size were drawn from that table, and D and trimming were deduced from the DNA. For this sample there are about 74,000 clones; about four fifths appear just once. Clones ranked in the top ten supply 1% to 1.5% of the sample.

A remark on this clone: The specificity of this receptor is unknown. Within one base of it there is no much larger clone, and no base qualities were kept.

At diagnosis, peripheral blood, uninvolved tumor-adjacent lung and tumor were collected and stored as a combination of fresh-frozen and FFPE material. Blood samples were analyzed as peripheral blood mononuclear cells for TCR repertoire profiling. Sequencing was performed on peripheral blood, taken before any cancer treatment. This receptor was identified in a female donor older than 55 with stage I lung adenocarcinoma. The sequence is built from TRBV4-1 and TRBJ2-4, with TRBD1 tentatively as D gene (5 bases match). The nucleotides read TGCGCCAGCAGCCAAGATGAAAGCGCAGGGTTAATAGGTAAAAACATTCAGTACTTC. This is translated as CASSQDESAGLIGKNIQYF.